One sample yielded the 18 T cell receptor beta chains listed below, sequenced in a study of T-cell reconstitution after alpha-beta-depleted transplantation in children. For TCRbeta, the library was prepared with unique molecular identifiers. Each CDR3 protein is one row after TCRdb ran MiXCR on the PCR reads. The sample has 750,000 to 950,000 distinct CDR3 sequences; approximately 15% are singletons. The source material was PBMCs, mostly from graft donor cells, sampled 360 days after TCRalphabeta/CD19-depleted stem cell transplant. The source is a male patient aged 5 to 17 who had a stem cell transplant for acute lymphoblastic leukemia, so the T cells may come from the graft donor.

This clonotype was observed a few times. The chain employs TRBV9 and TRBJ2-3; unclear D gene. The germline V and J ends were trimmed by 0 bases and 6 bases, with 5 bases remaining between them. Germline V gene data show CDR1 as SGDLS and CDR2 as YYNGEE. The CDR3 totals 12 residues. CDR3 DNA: TGTGCCAGCAGCGTAGCCGAGGATACGCAGTATTTT. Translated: CASSVAEDTQYF.

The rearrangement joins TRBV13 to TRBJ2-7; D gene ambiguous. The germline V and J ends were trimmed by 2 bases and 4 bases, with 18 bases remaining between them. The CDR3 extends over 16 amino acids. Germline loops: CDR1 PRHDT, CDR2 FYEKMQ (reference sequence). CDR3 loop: CASSLLSREDKYEQYF. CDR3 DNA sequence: TGTGCCAGCAGCTTACTTTCCCGTGAGGATAAGTACGAGCAGTACTTC.

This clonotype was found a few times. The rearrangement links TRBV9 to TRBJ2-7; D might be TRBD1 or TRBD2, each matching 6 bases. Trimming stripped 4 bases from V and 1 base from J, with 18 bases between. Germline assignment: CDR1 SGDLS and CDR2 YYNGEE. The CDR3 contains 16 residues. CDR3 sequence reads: CASSLGGSGLSYEQYF. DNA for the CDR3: TGTGCCAGCAGCCTAGGGGGGAGCGGGCTATCCTACGAGCAGTACTTC. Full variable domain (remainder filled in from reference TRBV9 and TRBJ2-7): DSGVTQTPKHLITATGQRVTLRCSPRSGDLSVYWYQQSLDQGLQFLIQYYNGEERAKGNILERFSAQQFPDLHSELNLSSLELGDSALYFCASSLGGSGLSYEQYFGPGTRLTVT.

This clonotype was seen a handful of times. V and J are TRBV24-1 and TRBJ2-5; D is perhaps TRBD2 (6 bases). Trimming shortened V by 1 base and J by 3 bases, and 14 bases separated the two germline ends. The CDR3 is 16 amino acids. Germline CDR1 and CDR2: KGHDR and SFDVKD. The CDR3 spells CATSDFRDSPEETQYF. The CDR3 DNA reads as TGTGCCACCAGTGATTTTCGGGACTCACCCGAAGAGACCCAGTACTTC.

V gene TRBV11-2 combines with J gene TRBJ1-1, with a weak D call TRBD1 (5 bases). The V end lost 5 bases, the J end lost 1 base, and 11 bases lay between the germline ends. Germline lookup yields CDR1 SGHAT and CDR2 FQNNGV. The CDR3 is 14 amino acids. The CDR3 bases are TGTGCCAGCAGCAGCAGGGACCCGAACACTGAAGCTTTCTTT. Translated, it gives CASSSRDPNTEAFF.

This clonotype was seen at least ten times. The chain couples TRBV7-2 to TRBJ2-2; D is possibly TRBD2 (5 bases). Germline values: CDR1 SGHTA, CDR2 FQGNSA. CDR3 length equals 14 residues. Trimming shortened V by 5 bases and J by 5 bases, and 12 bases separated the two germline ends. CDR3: CASSLISATGELFF. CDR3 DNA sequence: TGTGCCAGCAGCCTTATTAGCGCTACCGGGGAGCTGTTTTTT.

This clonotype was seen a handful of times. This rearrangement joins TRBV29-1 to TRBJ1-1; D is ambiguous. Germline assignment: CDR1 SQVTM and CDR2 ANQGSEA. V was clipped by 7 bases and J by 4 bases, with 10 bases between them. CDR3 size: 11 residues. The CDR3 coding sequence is TGCAGCGGGATGGTCGGCACTGAAGCTTTCTTT. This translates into CSGMVGTEAFF.

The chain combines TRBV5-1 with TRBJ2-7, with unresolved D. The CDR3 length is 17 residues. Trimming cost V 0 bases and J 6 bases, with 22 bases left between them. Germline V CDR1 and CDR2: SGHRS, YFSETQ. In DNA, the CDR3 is TGCGCCAGCAGCTTGGCAACAGAAGTCGGCTCTCGAATCGAGCAGTACTTC. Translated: CASSLATEVGSRIEQYF.

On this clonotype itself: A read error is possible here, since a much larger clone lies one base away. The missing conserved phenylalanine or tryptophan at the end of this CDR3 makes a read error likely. The CDR3 sequence: CASSIGIQYEQYL. CDR3 nucleotide sequence: TGCGCCAGCAGCATCGGGATTCAATACGAGCAGTACCTC. This sequence joins TRBV5-1 and TRBJ2-7; D is possibly TRBD2 (5 bases). This CDR3 contains 13 residues. Germline-derived CDR1 and CDR2 are SGHRS and YFSETQ. V was pared by 4 bases and J by 4 bases, with 12 bases between.

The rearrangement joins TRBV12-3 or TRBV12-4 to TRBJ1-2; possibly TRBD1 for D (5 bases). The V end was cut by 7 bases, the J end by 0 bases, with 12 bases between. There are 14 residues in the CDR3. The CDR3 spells CASKRGTTNYGYTF. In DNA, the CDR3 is TGTGCCAGCAAGCGGGGGACCACTAACTATGGCTACACCTTC.

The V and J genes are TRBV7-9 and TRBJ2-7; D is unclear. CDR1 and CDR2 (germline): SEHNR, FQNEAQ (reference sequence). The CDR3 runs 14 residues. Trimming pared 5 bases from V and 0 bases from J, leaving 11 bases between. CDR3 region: CASSMDGISYEQYF. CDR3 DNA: TGTGCCAGCAGCATGGACGGAATCTCCTACGAGCAGTACTTC.

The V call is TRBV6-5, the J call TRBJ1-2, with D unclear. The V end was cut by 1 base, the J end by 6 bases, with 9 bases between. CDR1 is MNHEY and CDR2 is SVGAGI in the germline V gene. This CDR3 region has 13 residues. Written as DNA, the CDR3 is TGTGCCAGCAGTTACTACAATTCGAATGGCTACACCTTC. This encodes CASSYYNSNGYTF.

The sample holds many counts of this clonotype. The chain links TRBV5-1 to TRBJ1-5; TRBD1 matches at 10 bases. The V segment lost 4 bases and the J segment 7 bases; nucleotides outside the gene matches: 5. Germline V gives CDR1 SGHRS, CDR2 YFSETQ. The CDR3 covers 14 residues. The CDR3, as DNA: TGCGCCAGCAGCCGGACAGGGGGTTTGCAGCCCCAGCATTTT. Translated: CASSRTGGLQPQHF.

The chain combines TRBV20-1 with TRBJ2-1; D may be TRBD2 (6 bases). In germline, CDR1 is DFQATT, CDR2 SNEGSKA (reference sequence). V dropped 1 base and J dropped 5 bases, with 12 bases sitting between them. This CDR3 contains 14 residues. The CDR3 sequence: CSARGLARNNEQFF. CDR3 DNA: TGCAGTGCTAGAGGGCTAGCGAGAAACAATGAGCAGTTCTTC.

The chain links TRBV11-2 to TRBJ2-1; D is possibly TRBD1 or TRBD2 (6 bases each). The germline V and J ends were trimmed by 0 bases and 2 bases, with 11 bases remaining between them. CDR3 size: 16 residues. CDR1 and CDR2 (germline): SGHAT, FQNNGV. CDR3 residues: CASSLEVGGAYNEQFF. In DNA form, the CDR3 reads TGTGCCAGCAGCTTAGAGGTGGGGGGCGCCTACAATGAGCAGTTCTTC.

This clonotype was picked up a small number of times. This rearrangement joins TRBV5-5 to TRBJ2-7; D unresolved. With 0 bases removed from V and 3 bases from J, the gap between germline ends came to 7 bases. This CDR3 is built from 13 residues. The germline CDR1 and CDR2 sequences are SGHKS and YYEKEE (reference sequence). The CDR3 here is CASSLANDYEQYF. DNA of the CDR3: TGTGCCAGCAGCTTGGCCAACGACTACGAGCAGTACTTC.

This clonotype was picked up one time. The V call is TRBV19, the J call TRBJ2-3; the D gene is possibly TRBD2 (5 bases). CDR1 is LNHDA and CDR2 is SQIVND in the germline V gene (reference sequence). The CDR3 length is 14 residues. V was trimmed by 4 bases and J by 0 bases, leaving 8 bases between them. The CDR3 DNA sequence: TGTGCCAGTAGTACGAGGGCTAGCACAGATACGCAGTATTTT. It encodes CASSTRASTDTQYF.

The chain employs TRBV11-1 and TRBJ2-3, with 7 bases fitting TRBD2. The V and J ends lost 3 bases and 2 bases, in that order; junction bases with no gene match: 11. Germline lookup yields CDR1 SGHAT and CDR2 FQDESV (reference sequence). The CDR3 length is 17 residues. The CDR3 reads CASSFREGRPYTDTQYF. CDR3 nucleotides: TGTGCCAGCAGCTTCAGGGAGGGGAGGCCGTACACAGATACGCAGTATTTT. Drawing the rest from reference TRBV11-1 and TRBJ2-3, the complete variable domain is EAEVAQSPRYKITEKSQAVAFWCDPISGHATLYWYRQILGQGPELLVQFQDESVVDDSQLPKDRFSAERLKGVDSTLKIQPAELGDSAMYLCASSFREGRPYTDTQYFGPGTRLTVL.